One T cell receptor (beta chain) is described in this entry. Antigen specificity is unknown. This PCR relied on a set of 60 Vbeta primers and 13 Jbeta primers. Using immunoSEQ multiplex PCR, the repertoire was profiled, and TCRdb retains in-frame clones only, with some absent. The table includes 150,000 to 190,000 clones, about 80% detected once. This record comes from a study of cytomegalovirus exposure and HLA in healthy donors. This CDR3 spans 13 amino acids. CDR1 is KGHSH and CDR2 is LQKENI in the germline V gene. The V end was cut by 3 bases, the J end by 0 bases, with 6 bases between. Study observations and caveats: Investigators reported over 150 TCR beta chains as tied to cytomegalovirus. The sole available immune exposure information was CMV serostatus. A later analysis showed TCR association rates differing by HLA locus, peaking at DRB1 and lowest at HLA-C. With further analysis later on, most CMV-associated TCR beta chains appeared HLA-restricted.

What was sequenced was PBMCs. This rearrangement joins TRBV18 to TRBJ2-7; D is perhaps TRBD1 (5 bases). The sequence was collected from a woman aged 50 to 60 in good health and CMV-seropositive. CDR3 in amino acids: CASSPDSSYEQYF. CDR3 coding DNA: TGTGCCAGCTCACCCGACAGCTCCTACGAGCAGTACTTC.